The text below deals with one T cell receptor (beta chain). The entry originates in a study of blood T cell repertoires in COVID-19. Germline V gene sequence: CDR1 KGHSH, CDR2 LQKENI. CDR3 size: 13 residues. V dropped 0 bases and J dropped 12 bases, with 12 bases sitting between them. The method was immunoSEQ multiplex PCR; TCRdb's version includes in-frame clones alone and lacks a portion of them. The sample includes about 94,000 clones, approximately 87% of them seen just once. The clonotype was recovered from a human donor with acute or convalescent COVID-19. The donor label of this sample is uncertain. Sequenced input: peripheral blood. This rearrangement joins TRBV18 to TRBJ2-1; D remains ambiguous. The CDR3 region has the DNA TGTGCCAGCTCACCACCGACGCGGAGTAGGCAGTTCTTC. Protein product: CASSPPTRSRQFF.